Each of the 20 T cell receptor beta chains below was sequenced from the same sample in a study of molecular identifiers for immune sequencing clone quantification. MiXCR was run by TCRdb on the PCR reads, yielding one entry per CDR3 protein. The sample lists 490,000 or so distinct CDR3 sequences, under 30% occurring once. Sequencing was done on a sample of naive CD8+ T cells from blood, with Jurkat cell RNA spiked in. Subset specified: FACS-sorted CD8+CD4-CCR7+CD45RA+ naive T cells. The source of these receptors is a human donor in good health. Some libraries in this study had Jurkat cell RNA spiked in.

This clonotype appeared many times. V and J are TRBV30 and TRBJ2-7; 10 bases are shared with TRBD1. This CDR3 has 11 residues. CDR1 is GTSNPN, CDR2 SVGIG, per germline (reference sequence). With V trimmed by 5 bases and J by 5 bases, 0 bases remained unmatched. CDR3 amino acids: CAWGTGDEQYF. The CDR3, as DNA: TGTGCCTGGGGGACAGGGGACGAGCAGTACTTC.

J is TRBJ1-3 and V is TRBV7-8; possible D gene TRBD1, 5 bases. The germline V and J ends were trimmed by 8 bases and 6 bases, with 11 bases remaining between them. The CDR3 runs 12 residues. CDR1 SGHVS and CDR2 FQNEAQ come from the germline V gene. CDR3 region: CASAGLLNTIYF. The CDR3 DNA reads TGTGCCAGCGCGGGACTCTTAAACACCATATATTTT. Full variable domain (missing parts from reference TRBV7-8 and TRBJ1-3): GAGVSQSPRYKVAKRGQDVALRCDPISGHVSLFWYQQALGQGPEFLTYFQNEAQLDKSGLPSDRFFAERPEGSVSTLKIQRTQQEDSAVYLCASAGLLNTIYFGEGSWLTVV.

This clonotype was seen only a few times. This chain joins TRBV12-3 or TRBV12-4 and TRBJ2-1, with D perhaps matching TRBD1 or TRBD2 (6 bases each). Between the trimmed V and J ends, which lost 5 bases and 9 bases, there was a span of 20 bases. The CDR3 has 15 amino acids. The CDR3 nucleotides are TGTGCCAGCAGTCCCCAGGGGCGGGGAGTGAGTGAGCAGTTCTTC. Its protein is CASSPQGRGVSEQFF.

As regards this clonotype: A much larger clone is a single base away; this may be a read error. The chain carries TRBV29-1 and TRBJ2-2, with TRBD1 identical over 7 bases. CDR1 SQVTM and CDR2 ANQGSEA come from the germline V gene. The CDR3 spans 15 residues. The CDR3 reads CSAILQGKNTGEPFF. As DNA, the CDR3 is TGCAGCGCTATTTTACAGGGGAAGAACACCGGGGAGCCGTTTTTT.

This clonotype was observed a handful of times. J is TRBJ1-1 and V is TRBV6-1; D is ambiguous. The V gene's germline CDR1 is MNHNS and CDR2 SASEGT. This CDR3 has 14 residues. The germline V and J ends were trimmed by 2 bases and 4 bases, with 11 bases remaining between them. Here the CDR3 DNA reads TGTGCCAGCAGTGAATCGTACGGCGGCACTGAAGCTTTCTTT. As protein: CASSESYGGTEAFF.

V usage is TRBV24-1 and J usage is TRBJ2-1; TRBD1 might be the D (5 bases). The CDR3 extends over 16 amino acids. Per the germline V gene, CDR1 is KGHDR and CDR2 is SFDVKD. V was shortened by 0 bases and J by 2 bases, with 10 bases between the two germline ends. The CDR3 DNA follows: TGTGCCACCAGTGATTTGTCGTGGGGCCCCTACAATGAGCAGTTCTTC. Its protein is CATSDLSWGPYNEQFF.

Comments on this clonotype: Germline is not matched at one junction end, which may reflect a read error. The chain carries TRBV28 and TRBJ1-4, with D maybe TRBD1 (6 bases). There are 16 residues in the CDR3. Per the germline V gene, CDR1 is MDHEN and CDR2 is SYDVKM. CDR3 residues: CASSLYTGASNGKLFF. The CDR3 coding sequence is TGTGCCAGCAGTTTATACACGGGGGCGTCAAATGGAAAACTGTTTTTT.

A note on this clonotype: This may arise from a read error, as a much more abundant clone is one base away. DNA for the CDR3: TGTGCCAGCAGCCTACGGACTAGCCATAGCGAGACCCAGTACTTC. It specifies CASSLRTSHSETQYF. J is TRBJ2-5 and V is TRBV7-9; 8 positions match TRBD2. CDR3 size: 15 residues. The germline CDR1 and CDR2 sequences are SEHNR and FQNEAQ (reference sequence). With 5 bases clipped from V and 5 bases from J, the junction kept 10 bases outside the gene matches.

This rearrangement joins TRBV7-6 to TRBJ2-7; possibly TRBD1 or TRBD2 for D (5 bases each). V lost 0 bases, J lost 0 bases, and 12 bases lay in between. CDR3 length equals 16 residues. Germline V gene lookup returns CDR1 SGHVS and CDR2 FNYEAQ. DNA for the CDR3: TGTGCCAGCAGCTTAGCAGTGGGACCCGTCTCCTACGAGCAGTACTTC. It yields the protein CASSLAVGPVSYEQYF.

The J gene is TRBJ2-2, the V gene TRBV4-2; 7 nucleotides agree with TRBD1. From germline, CDR1 is LGHNA and CDR2 YNFKEQ. This CDR3 is 15 amino acids long. The V gene end was trimmed by 1 base and the J gene end by 6 bases; junction bases not matched to a gene: 5. CDR3: CASSQVWDRSGELFF. In DNA form, the CDR3 reads TGTGCCAGCAGCCAAGTCTGGGACAGATCCGGGGAGCTGTTTTTT.

The chain joins TRBV6-2 or TRBV6-3 to TRBJ2-7; D is uncertain. CDR1 is MNHEY, CDR2 SVGEGT, per germline. V gave up 2 bases and J gave up 0 bases, with 8 bases separating them. This CDR3 spans 14 amino acids. CDR3 in amino acids: CASSYQGGSYEQYF. The CDR3 coding sequence is TGTGCCAGCAGTTACCAAGGCGGCTCCTACGAGCAGTACTTC.

This clonotype was counted many times. V and J are TRBV6-1 and TRBJ1-1; D unclear. The CDR3 covers 10 residues. Germline CDR1 reads MNHNS; CDR2 reads SASEGT. V lost 6 bases to trimming and J lost 5 bases, with 4 bases between them. The CDR3 DNA follows: TGTGCCAGCAGGAGTACTGAAGCTTTCTTT. Translation gives CASRSTEAFF.

At least ten counts were recorded for this clonotype. The gene calls are TRBV7-2 and TRBJ2-5; 9 bases are a match to TRBD2. Germline-derived CDR1 and CDR2 are SGHTA and FQGNSA. The CDR3 is made up of 16 amino acids. After removal of 4 bases from V and 2 bases from J, the junction contained 8 bases not matched to a gene. The CDR3 bases are TGTGCCAGCAGCTCTTACTTAGCGGGGGATCAAGAGACCCAGTACTTC. This sequence encodes CASSSYLAGDQETQYF.

This clonotype was counted at least ten times. The V gene is TRBV7-2, the J gene TRBJ1-1; tentatively, D is TRBD1 (6 bases). CDR1 and CDR2 from the germline V gene are SGHTA and FQGNSA. The germline V and J ends were trimmed by 3 bases and 5 bases, with 13 bases remaining between them. The CDR3 consists of 14 residues. The CDR3 DNA follows: TGTGCCAGCAGCTTGGGAACAGGGCTTACTGAAGCTTTCTTT. Translated: CASSLGTGLTEAFF.

Comments on this clonotype: Being one base from a much bigger clone, this may be a read error. The chain couples TRBV7-2 to TRBJ2-7; 11 nucleotides line up with TRBD2. This CDR3 contains 15 residues. Germline trimming cut 4 bases from V and 2 bases from J; bases unmatched to any gene: 4. Germline loops: CDR1 SGHTA, CDR2 FQGNSA. CDR3 bases: TGTGCCAGCAGCTCACCACTAGCGGGGGCCTACGAGCAGTACTTC. This translates into CASSSPLAGAYEQYF.

This clonotype was seen at least ten times. The chain links TRBV19 to TRBJ2-7; the match to TRBD2 covers 7 bases. This CDR3 spans 12 amino acids. With V trimmed by 8 bases and J by 2 bases, 3 bases remained unmatched. Per the germline V gene, CDR1 is LNHDA and CDR2 is SQIVND (reference sequence). The CDR3, as DNA: TGTGCCAGTGCTAGCGGACCCTACGAGCAGTACTTC. Translated, it gives CASASGPYEQYF.

The chain joins TRBV4-3 to TRBJ2-7; 9 bases are a match to TRBD1. J was trimmed by 6 bases and V by 5 bases; bases with no gene match: 8. The CDR3 spans 14 residues. Germline V gene data show CDR1 as LGHNA and CDR2 as YSLEER. CDR3 nucleotide sequence: TGCGCCAGCAGCTTTGGACAGGGGTCTGTCGAGCAGTACTTC. Protein product: CASSFGQGSVEQYF.

This clonotype was picked up a small number of times. The V gene is TRBV6-2 or TRBV6-3, the J gene TRBJ2-5; 10 nucleotides agree with TRBD2. The V and J ends lost 2 bases and 0 bases, in that order; junction bases with no gene match: 0. This CDR3 spans 15 amino acids. Per the germline V gene, CDR1 is MNHEY and CDR2 is SVGEGT. CDR3 in amino acids: CASSYTSGNQETQYF. CDR3 in DNA: TGTGCCAGCAGTTACACTAGCGGGAACCAAGAGACCCAGTACTTC.

In DNA form, the CDR3 reads TGTGCCAGCAGCTTAATAAGGGGGGGTGATGTGCAGTACTTC. Amino acid sequence: CASSLIRGGDVQYF. The chain carries TRBV13 and TRBJ2-7; perhaps TRBD2 as D (7 bases). The germline gives CDR1 PRHDT, CDR2 FYEKMQ (reference sequence). V lost 2 bases, J lost 9 bases, and 17 bases lay in between. The CDR3 totals 14 residues.

This clonotype was detected once. This may be a read error: a much more frequent sequence differs by one nucleotide. This chain connects TRBV5-3 to TRBJ2-5; a possible D gene is TRBD2 (7 bases). TRBV5-3 counts as an open reading frame of uncertain function. This CDR3 has 15 amino acids. V was trimmed by 10 bases and J by 4 bases, leaving 23 bases between them. CDR3 DNA sequence: TGTGCCGGCAGCTTTCGGGGGGCAGGAGGAGAGACCCAGTACTTC. It codes for CAGSFRGAGGETQYF.